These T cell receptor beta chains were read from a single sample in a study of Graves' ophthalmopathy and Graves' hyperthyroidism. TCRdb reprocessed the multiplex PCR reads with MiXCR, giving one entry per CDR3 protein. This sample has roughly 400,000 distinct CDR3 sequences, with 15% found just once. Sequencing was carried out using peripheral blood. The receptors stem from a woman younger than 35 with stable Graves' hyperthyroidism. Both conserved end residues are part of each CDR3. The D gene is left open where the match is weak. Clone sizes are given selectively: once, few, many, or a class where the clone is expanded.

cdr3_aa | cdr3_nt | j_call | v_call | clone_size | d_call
CASSFFLRDSFDEQYF | TGCGCCAGCAGCTTTTTTTTAAGGGACTCCTTTGACGAGCAGTACTTC | TRBJ2-7 | TRBV5-1 | . | .
CASKGALNTGELFF | TGCGCCAGCAAGGGGGCGTTGAACACCGGGGAGCTGTTTTTT | TRBJ2-2 | TRBV10-2 | . | TRBD1
CASSSWTKEQYF | TGTGCCAGTAGTTCCTGGACCAAAGAGCAGTACTTC | TRBJ2-7 | TRBV19 | many | .
CATGREREGPSTGELFF | TGTGCCACCGGACGAGAGCGGGAGGGCCCGAGCACCGGGGAGCTGTTTTTT | TRBJ2-2 | TRBV24-1 | . | TRBD2
CASGGPGNTEAFF | TGTGCCAGCGGGGGTCCCGGGAACACTGAAGCTTTCTTT | TRBJ1-1 | TRBV12-3/TRBV12-4 | many | .
CASSIGGRQTEETQYF | TGTGCCAGTAGTATAGGAGGGCGGCAGACGGAAGAGACCCAGTACTTC | TRBJ2-5 | TRBV19 | many | .
CASSRAVAGGTGETQYF | TGTGCCAGCAGCCGCGCGGTGGCGGGGGGGACCGGGGAGACCCAGTACTTC | TRBJ2-5 | TRBV6-2/TRBV6-3 | many | TRBD2
CASSLGLDAETQYF | TGTGCCAGCAGCTTGGGACTAGATGCGGAGACCCAGTACTTC | TRBJ2-5 | TRBV5-6 | many | .
CASSLQGAVGNTIYF | TGTGCCAGCAGCTTACAGGGGGCTGTCGGAAACACCATATATTTT | TRBJ1-3 | TRBV12-3/TRBV12-4 | many | TRBD1
CSARDPRGQAAKNIQYF | TGCAGTGCTAGAGACCCCCGGGGACAAGCAGCCAAAAACATTCAGTACTTC | TRBJ2-4 | TRBV20-1 | . | .
CASSSSTGGGLGAFF | TGTGCCAGCAGCTCATCGACAGGGGGCGGGTTAGGAGCTTTCTTT | TRBJ1-1 | TRBV7-2 | many | TRBD1
CASSFNRGQALQETQYF | TGTGCCAGCAGTTTTAACAGGGGACAGGCCCTCCAAGAGACCCAGTACTTC | TRBJ2-5 | TRBV12-3/TRBV12-4 | many | TRBD1
CASSGDTFNYGYTF | TGTGCCAGCAGTGGGGACACCTTTAACTATGGCTACACCTTC | TRBJ1-2 | TRBV12-3/TRBV12-4 | many | .
CASSAQVGQPYEQYF | TGTGCCAGCAGTGCTCAAGTGGGACAGCCCTACGAGCAGTACTTC | TRBJ2-7 | TRBV6-1 | many | TRBD1
CASRGPGEESPLHF | TGTGCCAGCAGGGGTCCCGGGGAAGAATCACCCCTCCACTTT | TRBJ1-6 | TRBV2 | many | .
CASSTDSTSPEAFF | TGTGCCAGTAGTACCGACAGCACCTCTCCTGAAGCTTTCTTT | TRBJ1-1 | TRBV19 | many | .